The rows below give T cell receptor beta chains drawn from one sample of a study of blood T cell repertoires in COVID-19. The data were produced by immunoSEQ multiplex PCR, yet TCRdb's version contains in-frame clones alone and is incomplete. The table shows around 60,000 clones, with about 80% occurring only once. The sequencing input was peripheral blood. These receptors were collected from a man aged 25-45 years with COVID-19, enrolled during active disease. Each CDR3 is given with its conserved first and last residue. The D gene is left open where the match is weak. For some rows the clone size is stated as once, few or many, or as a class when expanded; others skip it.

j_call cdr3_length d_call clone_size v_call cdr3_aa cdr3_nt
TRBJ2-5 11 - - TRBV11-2 CASSPGKTQYF TGTGCCAGCAGCCCCGGGAAGACCCAGTACTTC
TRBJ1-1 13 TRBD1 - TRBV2 CATRDRVYPEAFF TGTGCCACTCGGGACAGGGTCTATCCTGAAGCTTTCTTT
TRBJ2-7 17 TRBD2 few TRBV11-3 CASSPGTSGRNLPEQYF TGTGCCAGCAGCCCCGGGACTAGCGGGAGGAATCTGCCCGAGCAGTACTTC
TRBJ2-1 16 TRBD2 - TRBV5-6 CASSFGASLAVNEQFF TGTGCCAGCAGCTTTGGGGCCTCGCTAGCGGTCAATGAGCAGTTCTTC
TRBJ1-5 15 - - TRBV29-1 CSVNESEMRSQPQHF TGCAGCGTTAACGAATCGGAGATGCGCAGTCAGCCCCAGCATTTT
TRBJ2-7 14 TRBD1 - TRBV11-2 CASSWTTGDGEQYF TGTGCCAGCAGCTGGACGACAGGGGACGGGGAGCAGTACTTC
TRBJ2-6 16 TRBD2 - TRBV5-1 CASSLYGGTGANVLTF TGCGCCAGCAGCTTGTACGGGGGGACCGGGGCCAACGTCCTGACTTTC
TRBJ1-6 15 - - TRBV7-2 CASSFNQGGNSPLHF TGTGCCAGCAGCTTCAATCAGGGCGGTAATTCACCCCTCCACTTT
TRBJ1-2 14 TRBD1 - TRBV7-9 CASSLGDSNYGYTF TGTGCCAGCAGCTTAGGGGACAGTAACTATGGCTACACCTTC
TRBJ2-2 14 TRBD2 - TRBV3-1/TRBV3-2 CASSHLGGAGELFF TGTGCCAGCAGCCACCTTGGGGGGGCCGGGGAGCTGTTTTTT
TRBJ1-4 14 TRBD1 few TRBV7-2 CASSFSQGGEKLFF TGTGCCAGCAGCTTTAGCCAGGGGGGCGAAAAACTGTTTTTT